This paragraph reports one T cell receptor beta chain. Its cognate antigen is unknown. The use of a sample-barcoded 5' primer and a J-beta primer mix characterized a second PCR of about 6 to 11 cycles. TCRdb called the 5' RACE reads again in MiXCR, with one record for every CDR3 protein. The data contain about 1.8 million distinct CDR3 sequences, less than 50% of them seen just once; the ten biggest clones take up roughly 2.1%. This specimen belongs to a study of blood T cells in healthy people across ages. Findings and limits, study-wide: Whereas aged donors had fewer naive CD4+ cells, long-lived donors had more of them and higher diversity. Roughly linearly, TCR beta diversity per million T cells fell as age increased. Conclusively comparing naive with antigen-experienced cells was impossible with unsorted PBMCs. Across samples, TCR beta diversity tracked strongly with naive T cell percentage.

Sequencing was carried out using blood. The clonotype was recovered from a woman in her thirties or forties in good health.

Written as DNA, the CDR3 is TGTGCCAGCACGAAGGGGGTCGAGACCCAGTACTTC. It is translated as CASTKGVETQYF. The V gene is TRBV7-9, the J gene TRBJ2-5; D may be TRBD1 (6 bases). The CDR3 runs 12 residues. In germline, CDR1 is SEHNR, CDR2 FQNEAQ (reference sequence). V dropped 7 bases and J dropped 5 bases, with 11 bases sitting between them.